Below are 28 T cell receptor beta chains sequenced from a single sample in a study of CD8 T cell repertoires and HIV-1 epitope variants. No antigens are known for them. Libraries were prepared by immunoSEQ multiplex PCR; TCRdb keeps only in-frame clonotypes and omits some of them. The table lists roughly 5,300 clones, around 60% of them singletons, with around 43% in the top ten. Sequencing input: cultured CD8+ T cells derived from PBMCs. These receptors all come from a male donor with HIV.

The rearrangement joins TRBV5-1 to TRBJ2-1; 12 nucleotides match TRBD2. CDR3 length equals 20 residues. V trimming: 1 base; J trimming: 5 bases; junction bases outside the gene matches: 16. Germline lookup yields CDR1 SGHRS and CDR2 YFSETQ. CDR3 sequence (DNA): TGCGCCAGCAGCTTGTCTCTGACAGGGGGAGGACTAGCGGGGCACAATGAGCAGTTCTTC. Encoded protein: CASSLSLTGGGLAGHNEQFF.

The CDR3 is CASSPRTGFIGELFF. The CDR3 nucleotides are TGCGCCAGCAGCCCTAGGACAGGGTTCATCGGGGAGCTGTTTTTT. The V and J genes are TRBV4-3 and TRBJ2-2; 8 bases agree with TRBD1. Germline CDR1 and CDR2: LGHNA and YSLEER. This CDR3 has 15 amino acids. Trimming cost V 4 bases and J 7 bases; bases outside gene matches: 8.

The V gene is TRBV5-4, the J gene TRBJ2-7; D may be TRBD1 (5 bases). V gave up 4 bases and J gave up 0 bases, with 5 bases separating them. The CDR3 is made up of 12 amino acids. The V gene's germline CDR1 is SGHNT and CDR2 YYREEE (reference sequence). The CDR3 is CASSDSSYEQYF. DNA for the CDR3: TGTGCCAGCAGCGACAGCTCCTACGAGCAGTACTTC.

The V and J genes are TRBV19 and TRBJ1-6; D gene unclear. The CDR3 is made up of 13 amino acids. V was pared by 5 bases and J by 7 bases, with 9 bases between. In germline, CDR1 is LNHDA, CDR2 SQIVND (reference sequence). The CDR3 DNA is TGTGCCAGTAGTGGTATGGGGAATTCACCCCTCCACTTT. It specifies CASSGMGNSPLHF.

The CDR3 nucleotides are TGTGCCAGCAGTTCTAGCGGATCGGGCACAGATACGCAGTATTTT. Protein sequence: CASSSSGSGTDTQYF. The chain uses TRBV21-1 and TRBJ2-3; the table's D call TRBD2 went unverified against the DNA. TRBV21-1 is noted as a pseudogene. The CDR3 runs 15 residues.

The rearrangement joins TRBV7-9 to TRBJ2-1; D is possibly TRBD1 (5 bases). Germline V lookup: CDR1 SEHNR, CDR2 FQNEAQ (reference sequence). The CDR3 runs to 14 residues. V was cut by 3 bases and J by 10 bases, with 16 bases left in between. The CDR3 DNA sequence: TGTGCCAGCAGCTTGGGTGTAGGGGCTCGAGAGCAGTTCTTC. This gives the protein CASSLGVGAREQFF.

This sequence joins TRBV28 and TRBJ2-2, with 9 bases aligning to TRBD2. The CDR3 is made up of 20 amino acids. The V segment lost 7 bases and the J segment 4 bases; nucleotides outside the gene matches: 22. Per germline, CDR1 MDHEN and CDR2 SYDVKM. In DNA, the CDR3 is TGTGCCAGCAAAAGTGTGGTAGCGGGGGAAGTCGTCTCGGGCACCGGGGAGCTGTTTTTT. Encoded protein: CASKSVVAGEVVSGTGELFF.

The chain combines TRBV21-1 with TRBJ1-3. TRBV21-1 is a pseudogene locus. The CDR3 runs to 20 residues. The CDR3 DNA follows: TGTGCCAGCAGGGCAGTACTAGCTACAAACGCACAACACGCACGAAACACCATATATTTT. It translates to CASRAVLATNAQHARNTIYF.

The chain recombines TRBV7-6 with TRBJ2-7; D might be TRBD1 (5 bases). Germline lookup yields CDR1 SGHVS and CDR2 FNYEAQ. The length of the CDR3 is 14 residues. Deletions cut 5 bases from V and 1 base from J, with 12 bases between. CDR3 sequence: CASSPRQPSYEQYF. CDR3 nucleotides: TGTGCCAGCAGCCCGAGACAGCCTTCCTACGAGCAGTACTTC.

As regards this clone: A junction boundary mismatches the germline segment, possibly from a read error. The chain joins TRBV4-3 to TRBJ1-2; unclear D gene. Germline V CDR1 and CDR2: LGHNA, YSLEER. The CDR3 has 11 amino acids. This CDR3 reads CASSQGIVVAF. The CDR3 DNA is TGCGCCAGCAGCCAAGGGATCGTCGTAGCCTTC.

The rearrangement uses TRBV5-1 and TRBJ2-3, with 7 bases aligning to TRBD2. Germline V gene sequence: CDR1 SGHRS, CDR2 YFSETQ. The ends lost 4 bases at V and 4 bases at J; junction bases unmatched: 9. The CDR3 runs 15 residues. This CDR3 reads CASSAGTTGADTQYF. CDR3 coding DNA: TGCGCCAGCAGCGCCGGGACTACCGGTGCAGATACGCAGTATTTT.

The rearrangement uses TRBV5-6 and TRBJ2-1; 16 nucleotides align to TRBD2. Germline CDR1 and CDR2: SGHDT and YYEEEE. V shed 3 bases, J shed 8 bases, and the junction held 5 bases outside the gene matches. This CDR3 contains 16 residues. CDR3 region: CASSWGTSGRAYEQFF. The CDR3 DNA sequence: TGTGCCAGCAGCTGGGGGACTAGCGGGAGGGCCTATGAGCAGTTCTTC.

The CDR3 is CASSTGYPGANVLTF. DNA of the CDR3: TGTGCCAGCAGCACAGGGTACCCTGGGGCCAACGTCCTGACTTTC. The chain couples TRBV6-5 to TRBJ2-6; D possibly corresponds to TRBD1 (6 bases). The ends were cut back, 6 bases at V and 2 bases at J, with 11 bases in the middle. The CDR3 is 15 amino acids. CDR1 MNHEY and CDR2 SVGAGI come from the germline V gene.

The chain has TRBV19 and TRBJ2-1; tentative D call: TRBD1 (5 bases). V gave up 7 bases and J gave up 10 bases, with 14 bases separating them. Germline loops: CDR1 LNHDA, CDR2 SQIVND (reference sequence). CDR3 length: 12 amino acids. CDR3: CASNVGVGEQFF. The CDR3 DNA reads as TGTGCCAGTAATGTAGGGGTAGGAGAGCAGTTCTTC.

This clone was found a few times. This CDR3 reads CASSAIQGPPFTDTQYF. CDR3 nucleotide sequence: TGTGCCAGCAGCGCCATACAGGGGCCTCCCTTCACAGATACGCAGTATTTT. The V call is TRBV9, the J call TRBJ2-3, with 7 positions matching TRBD1. The CDR3 spans 17 residues. From germline, CDR1 is SGDLS and CDR2 YYNGEE. V was clipped by 3 bases and J by 2 bases; unmatched bases: 12.

V is TRBV19 and J is TRBJ2-2; D is unresolved. Germline assignment: CDR1 LNHDA and CDR2 SQIVND (reference sequence). CDR3 length equals 13 residues. Trimming left V 8 bases short and J 2 bases short, with 9 bases between. The CDR3: CASPRSNTGELFF. The CDR3 DNA reads as TGTGCCAGTCCCCGGTCAAACACCGGGGAGCTGTTTTTT. Together with reference TRBV19 and TRBJ2-2, the CDR3 gives the full variable domain: DGGITQSPKYLFRKEGQNVTLSCEQNLNHDAMYWYRQDPGQGLRLIYYSQIVNDFQKGDIAEGYSVSREKKESFPLTVTSAQKNPTAFYLCASPRSNTGELFFGEGSRLTVL.

The gene calls are TRBV6-5 and TRBJ2-3; D not resolved. The CDR3 has 16 residues. The V gene's germline CDR1 is MNHEY and CDR2 SVGAGI. V was shortened by 0 bases and J by 1 base, with 11 bases between the two germline ends. CDR3 sequence (DNA): TGTGCCAGCAGTTACTCTACGGACCCTCGCACAGATACGCAGTATTTT. This codes for CASSYSTDPRTDTQYF.

V usage is TRBV4-3 and J usage is TRBJ2-7, with TRBD2 matching 7 bases. Germline CDR1 is LGHNA and CDR2 is YSLEER. With V trimmed by 3 bases and J by 1 base, 6 bases remained unmatched. The CDR3 has 15 residues. The CDR3 DNA reads TGCGCCAGCAGCCAGGAACTAGCGACTTCCTACGAGCAGTACTTC. Amino acid sequence: CASSQELATSYEQYF.

CDR3 DNA sequence: TGTGCCAGCAGCAGCCTCGAGGGTGAGCAGTTCTTC. Protein: CASSSLEGEQFF. The chain joins TRBV7-6 to TRBJ2-1, with a tentative D call TRBD2 (5 bases). Germline-derived CDR1 and CDR2 are SGHVS and FNYEAQ. This CDR3 spans 12 amino acids. Between the trimmed V and J ends, which lost 5 bases and 9 bases, there was a span of 11 bases.

The chain recombines TRBV27 with TRBJ1-1; tentatively, D is TRBD1 (6 bases). Germline V lookup: CDR1 MNHEY, CDR2 SMNVEV (reference sequence). This CDR3 contains 15 residues. Trimming took 3 bases from V and 7 from J, leaving 18 bases between them. The CDR3 coding sequence is TGTGCCAGCAGTTTTAAGGTAGGGGGAGTCATTGAAGCTTTCTTT. Protein product: CASSFKVGGVIEAFF.

This clone was counted between two and nine times. This chain joins TRBV10-2 and TRBJ2-3, with 11 bases that match TRBD2. The CDR3 covers 15 residues. The V segment lost 2 bases and the J segment 6 bases; nucleotides outside the gene matches: 4. Germline-derived CDR1 and CDR2 are WSHSY and SAAADI. The CDR3 coding sequence is TGCGCCAGCAGTGAGATAGGACTAGCGGGCGATACGCAGTATTTT. Protein: CASSEIGLAGDTQYF.

The V and J genes are TRBV30 and TRBJ1-5; D is perhaps TRBD1 (5 bases). V was trimmed by 2 bases and J by 5 bases, leaving 10 bases between them. The length of the CDR3 is 13 residues. Per germline, CDR1 GTSNPN and CDR2 SVGIG (reference sequence). The CDR3 DNA reads TGTGCCTGGAGTTCGGGCAGGGATCAGCCCCAGCATTTT. It codes for CAWSSGRDQPQHF.

This chain links TRBV19 with TRBJ2-7; TRBD1 aligns across 8 bases. V gave up 5 bases and J gave up 3 bases; unmatched junction bases: 6. This CDR3 is built from 14 residues. CDR1 is LNHDA and CDR2 is SQIVND in the germline V gene (reference sequence). The CDR3 loop reads CASSYGTGYYEQYF. The DNA for the CDR3 is TGTGCCAGTAGTTACGGGACAGGCTACTACGAGCAGTACTTC.

By sample share, this clone is medium-sized. This chain joins TRBV28 and TRBJ1-1; D gene uncertain. The germline V gene has CDR1 MDHEN and CDR2 SYDVKM. There are 16 residues in the CDR3. The V and J ends lost 6 bases and 0 bases respectively, with 17 bases between them. CDR3 amino acids: CASSPNLSSMNTEAFF. Written as DNA, the CDR3 is TGTGCCAGCAGCCCGAACCTCTCATCTATGAACACTGAAGCTTTCTTT.

This chain links TRBV19 with TRBJ2-7; D is possibly TRBD1 (6 bases). This CDR3 spans 11 amino acids. Germline CDR1 reads LNHDA; CDR2 reads SQIVND (reference sequence). V shed 5 bases and J shed 7 bases, with 9 bases lying between them. The CDR3: CASSPGVEQYF. The DNA of the CDR3 is TGTGCCAGTAGTCCAGGGGTTGAGCAGTACTTC.

V gene TRBV5-6 combines with J gene TRBJ2-7, with D tentatively TRBD1 or TRBD2 (5 bases each). This CDR3 is built from 15 residues. Deletions cut 4 bases from V and 2 bases from J, with 16 bases between. The V gene's germline CDR1 is SGHDT and CDR2 YYEEEE. The CDR3 is CASSTGTVLTYEQYF. The CDR3 DNA is TGTGCCAGCAGCACGGGGACGGTCCTTACCTACGAGCAGTACTTC.

The CDR3 sequence is CASSYNPEFHTGELFF. DNA for the CDR3: TGTGCCAGCAGTTATAATCCCGAGTTTCACACCGGGGAGCTGTTTTTT. The chain links TRBV6-5 to TRBJ2-2; D is uncertain. The CDR3 is 16 residues long. Germline CDR1 and CDR2: MNHEY and SVGAGI. V gave up 3 bases and J gave up 3 bases, with 14 bases separating them.

The rearrangement links TRBV5-6 to TRBJ1-1; no clear D gene. The CDR3 consists of 12 residues. V was clipped by 0 bases and J by 4 bases, with 4 bases between them. The germline V gene encodes CDR1 SGHDT and CDR2 YYEEEE. This chain's CDR3 is CASSLVGTEAFF. For the CDR3, the DNA is TGTGCCAGCAGCTTGGTGGGCACTGAAGCTTTCTTT.